One and the same sample provided the 27 T cell receptor beta chains below, sequenced in a study of shared clonotypes between healthy human individuals. Sequencing used immunoSEQ multiplex PCR; TCRdb keeps in-frame clones, though not all of them. Of approximately 840,000 clones in the sample, approximately 96% were seen once. Naive CD8 cells comprised CD45RO-negative, CCR7-positively selected cells, excluding terminally differentiated effector memory CD45RA+ cells. Input material: naive CD8+ T cells sorted from blood. The receptors were sampled from a young man in good health.

This chain links TRBV11-3 with TRBJ2-2; D tentatively fits TRBD1 or TRBD2 (6 bases each). This CDR3 spans 15 amino acids. CDR1 SGHNT and CDR2 YENEEA come from the germline V gene. V was pared by 4 bases and J by 4 bases, with 13 bases between. The CDR3 DNA sequence: TGTGCCAGCAGCTCCCGGGGGCGAGTCACCGGGGAGCTGTTTTTT. Encoded protein: CASSSRGRVTGELFF.

The chain couples TRBV29-1 to TRBJ2-5; D might be TRBD1 (5 bases). This CDR3 spans 15 amino acids. Germline-derived CDR1 and CDR2 are SQVTM and ANQGSEA. V gave up 6 bases and J gave up 4 bases, with 21 bases separating them. CDR3 nucleotides: TGCAGCGTCGGACATTCGGGCTTTACGGCAGAGACCCAGTACTTC. This sequence encodes CSVGHSGFTAETQYF. The full variable domain, in which reference TRBV29-1 and TRBJ2-5 provide the parts outside the CDR3, is SAVISQKPSRDICQRGTSLTIQCQVDSQVTMMFWYRQQPGQSLTLIATANQGSEATYESGFVIDKFPISRPNLTFSTLTVSNMSPEDSSIYLCSVGHSGFTAETQYFGPGTRLLVL.

The V call is TRBV28, the J call TRBJ2-1; D is ambiguous. V was trimmed by 6 bases and J by 0 bases, leaving 12 bases between them. There are 15 residues in the CDR3. Germline lookup yields CDR1 MDHEN and CDR2 SYDVKM. In DNA form, the CDR3 reads TGTGCCAGCAGCCCGGAGCAGAGCTCCTACAATGAGCAGTTCTTC. Its translation is CASSPEQSSYNEQFF.

The genes are TRBV18 and TRBJ1-5; unclear D gene. Germline V gene lookup returns CDR1 KGHSH and CDR2 LQKENI. The CDR3 has 16 residues. V lost 0 bases to trimming and J lost 3 bases, with 12 bases between them. The CDR3 sequence: CASSPPVPDLNQPQHF. For the CDR3, the DNA is TGTGCCAGCTCACCACCGGTTCCGGACCTCAATCAGCCCCAGCATTTT.

The chain has TRBV29-1 and TRBJ2-2; D ambiguous. CDR3 length: 13 residues. Germline V CDR1 and CDR2: SQVTM, ANQGSEA. The germline V and J ends were trimmed by 3 bases and 2 bases, with 7 bases remaining between them. The CDR3 protein is CSVEFSNTGELFF. CDR3 nucleotide sequence: TGCAGCGTTGAGTTCAGTAACACCGGGGAGCTGTTTTTT.

The genes are TRBV29-1 and TRBJ2-7, with 10 bases lining up with TRBD2. Germline V CDR1 and CDR2: SQVTM, ANQGSEA. The CDR3 spans 12 residues. Losses at the gene ends were 6 bases for V and 5 bases for J; bases not matched to a gene: 4. As DNA, the CDR3 is TGCAGCGTCGGTAGCGGGAGGCACGAGCAGTACTTC. Its translation: CSVGSGRHEQYF.

The chain couples TRBV27 to TRBJ2-1; no clear D. V dropped 4 bases and J dropped 5 bases, with 12 bases sitting between them. Germline CDR1 is MNHEY and CDR2 is SMNVEV (reference sequence). The length of the CDR3 is 14 residues. The CDR3 is CASSSKGPHNEQFF. CDR3 in DNA: TGTGCCAGCAGTTCCAAAGGACCACACAATGAGCAGTTCTTC.

The chain employs TRBV28 and TRBJ1-2; D possibly corresponds to TRBD1 (6 bases). CDR1 and CDR2 (germline): MDHEN, SYDVKM. Between the trimmed V and J ends, which lost 6 bases and 4 bases, there was a span of 15 bases. The CDR3 has 14 residues. CDR3 region: CASRFQGIAYGYTF. Written as DNA, the CDR3 is TGTGCCAGCAGGTTTCAGGGGATTGCCTATGGCTACACCTTC.

This chain connects TRBV4-2 to TRBJ2-7; either TRBD1 or TRBD2 may fit D (6 bases each). The CDR3 contains 18 residues. The V end was cut by 1 base, the J end by 7 bases, with 26 bases between. Germline-derived CDR1 and CDR2 are LGHNA and YNFKEQ. CDR3 amino acids: CASSQAGAGGRVIGEQYF. Here the CDR3 DNA reads TGTGCCAGCAGCCAAGCCGGTGCCGGGGGCAGGGTCATTGGGGAGCAGTACTTC.

V is TRBV4-3 and J is TRBJ1-5; D is uncertain. CDR1 and CDR2 (germline): LGHNA, YSLEER. Trimming cost V 1 base and J 1 base, with 8 bases left between them. The CDR3 runs 15 residues. The CDR3: CASSQGAASNQPQHF. In nucleotides, the CDR3 is TGCGCCAGCAGCCAAGGCGCGGCCAGCAATCAGCCCCAGCATTTT.

This sequence joins TRBV5-1 and TRBJ2-7; 8 bases line up with TRBD1. Looked up from germline, CDR1 is SGHRS and CDR2 is YFSETQ. The CDR3 totals 16 residues. Trimming cost V 0 bases and J 2 bases; bases outside gene matches: 7. The DNA of the CDR3 is TGCGCCAGCAGCTTGGGGAACCAGGGGGCCCCCTACGAGCAGTACTTC. The encoded protein is CASSLGNQGAPYEQYF.

The chain joins TRBV5-6 to TRBJ2-3, with a possible D match to TRBD2 (6 bases). This CDR3 has 15 amino acids. Germline lookup yields CDR1 SGHDT and CDR2 YYEEEE. V was clipped by 0 bases and J by 3 bases, with 11 bases between them. CDR3 DNA sequence: TGTGCCAGCAGCTTGGGACTAGGAGTAACAGATACGCAGTATTTT. Its protein is CASSLGLGVTDTQYF. The full variable domain, in which reference TRBV5-6 and TRBJ2-3 provide the parts outside the CDR3, is DAGVTQSPTHLIKTRGQQVTLRCSPKSGHDTVSWYQQALGQGPQFIFQYYEEEERQRGNFPDRFSGHQFPNYSSELNVNALLLGDSALYLCASSLGLGVTDTQYFGPGTRLTVL.

In this sample, this clone turned up once. The sample carries other DNA sequences with the same CDR3. The chain joins TRBV4-1 to TRBJ2-1; unclear D gene. The CDR3 contains 15 residues. V shed 0 bases and J shed 0 bases, with 6 bases lying between them. Germline loops: CDR1 MGHRA, CDR2 YSYEKL. CDR3 amino acids: CASSQDRSSYNEQFF. The CDR3 DNA follows: TGCGCCAGCAGCCAAGACAGGAGCTCCTACAATGAGCAGTTCTTC.

This rearrangement joins TRBV28 to TRBJ2-7; the match to TRBD2 covers 13 bases. After removal of 6 bases from V and 3 bases from J, the junction contained 14 bases not matched to a gene. CDR1 MDHEN and CDR2 SYDVKM come from the germline V gene. The CDR3 runs to 18 residues. The CDR3 DNA reads as TGTGCCAGCAGCTATACTAGCGGGAGGGCCTATGATATCTACGAGCAGTACTTC. This sequence encodes CASSYTSGRAYDIYEQYF.

The J gene is TRBJ2-1, the V gene TRBV15; TRBD2 agrees at 8 bases. The CDR3 has 14 amino acids. Germline CDR1 and CDR2: LNHNV and YYDKDF (reference sequence). V was clipped by 5 bases and J by 8 bases; unmatched bases: 8. CDR3 in DNA: TGTGCCACCAGCGCCCGGACTAGCCTACATGAGCAGTTCTTC. This sequence encodes CATSARTSLHEQFF.

This clone was observed once. The rearrangement joins TRBV18 to TRBJ1-2, with 10 bases aligning to TRBD1. J was trimmed by 8 bases and V by 3 bases; bases with no gene match: 3. CDR3 length: 13 residues. Germline V gene data show CDR1 as KGHSH and CDR2 as LQKENI. The CDR3 DNA reads TGTGCCAGCTCACCCGGACAGGGGGGAGGCTACACCTTC. Translation gives CASSPGQGGGYTF.

The chain employs TRBV7-6 and TRBJ1-5; 8 positions agree with TRBD1. The V gene end was trimmed by 3 bases and the J gene end by 0 bases; junction bases not matched to a gene: 7. The germline V gene has CDR1 SGHVS and CDR2 FNYEAQ. The CDR3 is 17 amino acids. CDR3 protein: CASSFGTGDYSNQPQHF. In DNA form, the CDR3 reads TGTGCCAGCAGCTTTGGGACAGGAGACTATAGCAATCAGCCCCAGCATTTT.

The V call is TRBV19, the J call TRBJ2-5; 8 bases align to TRBD2. CDR3 length equals 18 residues. V shed 6 bases, J shed 1 base, and the junction held 16 bases outside the gene matches. Germline values: CDR1 LNHDA, CDR2 SQIVND (reference sequence). CDR3 region: CASSPGDGLAPLQETQYF. CDR3 nucleotide sequence: TGTGCCAGTAGCCCTGGTGATGGACTAGCCCCTCTCCAAGAGACCCAGTACTTC.

The J gene is TRBJ2-1, the V gene TRBV7-9; 8 nucleotides align to TRBD1. V was pared by 5 bases and J by 5 bases, with 8 bases of the junction left unmatched. The CDR3 spans 15 residues. Germline-derived CDR1 and CDR2 are SEHNR and FQNEAQ (reference sequence). The CDR3 loop is CASSDTDRENNEQFF. CDR3 bases: TGTGCCAGCAGCGACACGGACAGGGAGAACAATGAGCAGTTCTTC. Looking up the rest from reference TRBV7-9 and TRBJ2-1 gives the full variable domain: DTGVSQNPRHKITKRGQNVTFRCDPISEHNRLYWYRQTLGQGPEFLTYFQNEAQLEKSRLLSDRFSAERPKGSFSTLEIQRTEQGDSAMYLCASSDTDRENNEQFFGPGTRLTVL.

The chain is built from TRBV11-2 and TRBJ2-7, with 9 positions matching TRBD1. V lost 5 bases, J lost 6 bases, and 8 bases stayed unmatched. Germline loops: CDR1 SGHAT, CDR2 FQNNGV. The CDR3 consists of 14 residues. DNA of the CDR3: TGTGCCAGCAGCGCCGGGACAGGGATAGGCGAGCAGTACTTC. Encoded protein: CASSAGTGIGEQYF.

The chain has TRBV9 and TRBJ2-1, with a possible D match to TRBD2 (6 bases). The CDR3 is made up of 14 amino acids. Germline CDR1 and CDR2: SGDLS and YYNGEE. Trimming removed 7 bases at V and 3 bases at J, with 14 bases between. This chain's CDR3 is CASGSGKVYNEQFF. The DNA of the CDR3 is TGTGCCAGCGGTAGCGGAAAAGTCTACAATGAGCAGTTCTTC.

V and J are TRBV5-1 and TRBJ2-5, with no clear D. The V end lost 3 bases, the J end lost 5 bases, and 20 bases lay between the germline ends. From germline, CDR1 is SGHRS and CDR2 YFSETQ. CDR3 size: 16 residues. This chain's CDR3 is CASSSSTTGDWETQYF. CDR3 DNA: TGCGCCAGCAGCTCGAGCACGACCGGCGATTGGGAGACCCAGTACTTC.

A single count supports this clone. V is TRBV7-9 and J is TRBJ1-2; maybe TRBD1 (6 bases). Germline V gives CDR1 SEHNR, CDR2 FQNEAQ (reference sequence). The CDR3 runs to 16 residues. Deletions cut 4 bases from V and 8 bases from J, with 23 bases between. This CDR3 reads CASSSPVGGRSGGYTF. In nucleotides, the CDR3 is TGTGCCAGCAGCTCCCCGGTAGGGGGGCGGTCTGGCGGCTACACCTTC.

This chain uses TRBV5-1 with TRBJ2-3; TRBD2 might be the D (5 bases). The germline CDR1 and CDR2 sequences are SGHRS and YFSETQ. V gave up 2 bases and J gave up 3 bases, with 16 bases separating them. The CDR3 has 16 residues. CDR3 residues: CASSFRSREWTDTQYF. The CDR3 coding sequence is TGCGCCAGCAGCTTCAGGTCGAGGGAATGGACAGATACGCAGTATTTT.

This chain links TRBV10-1 with TRBJ2-3; a weak D match, TRBD2 (6 bases). V lost 3 bases, J lost 1 base, and 11 bases lay in between. Germline assignment: CDR1 WNHNN and CDR2 SYGVQD (reference sequence). The CDR3 loop spans 15 amino acids. CDR3 DNA: TGCGCCAGCAGTGACGCCGGGACTGGCACAGATACGCAGTATTTT. This gives the protein CASSDAGTGTDTQYF.

This sequence joins TRBV7-9 and TRBJ2-2; perhaps TRBD1 as D (5 bases). V was clipped by 4 bases and J by 1 base, with 10 bases between them. This CDR3 comprises 15 residues. Germline CDR1 reads SEHNR; CDR2 reads FQNEAQ (reference sequence). The chain's CDR3 is CASSSGRENTGELFF. CDR3 DNA sequence: TGTGCCAGCAGCTCGGGCAGGGAGAACACCGGGGAGCTGTTTTTT.

The V call is TRBV4-1, the J call TRBJ2-6; D is possibly TRBD2 (6 bases). Germline loops: CDR1 MGHRA, CDR2 YSYEKL. This CDR3 is built from 22 residues. With 5 bases removed from V and 1 base from J, the gap between germline ends came to 30 bases. The CDR3 loop is CASSDGDSGSFVFWSGANVLTF. DNA of the CDR3: TGCGCCAGCAGCGATGGGGACTCCGGGAGTTTCGTTTTCTGGTCTGGGGCCAACGTCCTGACTTTC.